This T cell receptor (beta chain) was identified in a study of tumor and adjacent non-tumor tissue in lung cancer. Study in general: Samples averaged roughly 4.2 million productive TCRbeta reads each.

RNA was extracted from bulk tissue without any cell sorting. The normal lung tissue was taken more than 3 cm from the tumor edge. Newly diagnosed lung cancer patients had thoracic surgery in China, August–late 2014, without prior chemotherapy. Germline lookup yields CDR1 PRHDT and CDR2 FYEKMQ (reference sequence). Trimming took off 5 bases at V and 6 bases at J, with 11 bases between the two ends. This CDR3 contains 13 residues. Three rounds of nested PCR, following a modified ARM-PCR protocol, produced the TCRbeta library. TCRdb itself ran the multiplex PCR reads through MiXCR, one entry per CDR3 protein. Counted here are 90,000 to 110,000 distinct CDR3 sequences, roughly two thirds occurring once; the ten biggest clones make up 19%. Findings of the study overall: Patients with more diverse tumor TCRs had worse survival. Tumor tissue had significantly higher TCR diversity than normal lung.

In its sample, this clonotype was seen many times. Its target is unknown. The chain employs TRBV13 and TRBJ2-1; D might be TRBD2 (5 bases). The sample consisted of distant non-tumor lung tissue. The sequence was collected from a man aged 60 to 75 with non-small cell lung cancer. The CDR3 loop reads CASSTRGFNEQFF. CDR3 DNA: TGTGCCAGCAGCACCCGGGGTTTCAATGAGCAGTTCTTC.